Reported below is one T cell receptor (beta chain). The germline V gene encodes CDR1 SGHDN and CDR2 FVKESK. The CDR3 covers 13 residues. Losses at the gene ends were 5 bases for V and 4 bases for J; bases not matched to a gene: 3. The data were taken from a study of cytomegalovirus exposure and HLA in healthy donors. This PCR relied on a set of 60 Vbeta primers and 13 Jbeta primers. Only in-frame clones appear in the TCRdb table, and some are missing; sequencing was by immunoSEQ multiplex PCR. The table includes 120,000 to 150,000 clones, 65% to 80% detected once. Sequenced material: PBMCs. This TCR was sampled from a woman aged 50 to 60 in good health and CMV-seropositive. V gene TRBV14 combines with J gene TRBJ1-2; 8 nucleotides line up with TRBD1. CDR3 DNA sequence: TGTGCCAGCAGCGACAGGGGTCTCTATGGCTACACCTTC. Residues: CASSDRGLYGYTF.